The 27 T cell receptor beta chains reported below all come from one sample, sequenced in a study of T cell responses to AZD1222 COVID-19 vaccine. Produced via immunoSEQ multiplex PCR; TCRdb's table is partial and in-frame only. The sample comprises 100,000 to 110,000 clones, 85% to 95% of which are singletons, and over 1.5% rests with the top ten. This material consisted of peripheral blood, taken on day 0 of AZD1222 vaccination. The receptors come from an adult in good health.

The chain employs TRBV5-4 and TRBJ2-7; the match to TRBD1 covers 11 bases. The germline CDR1 and CDR2 sequences are SGHNT and YYREEE (reference sequence). The V and J ends lost 4 bases and 4 bases, in that order; junction bases with no gene match: 13. The CDR3 totals 17 residues. CDR3 DNA: TGTGCCAGCAGCCGACCGAAAGCAGGACAGGGGGCTTACGAGCAGTACTTC. Translation gives CASSRPKAGQGAYEQYF.

The chain joins TRBV27 to TRBJ2-7; D is possibly TRBD2 (5 bases). The germline gives CDR1 MNHEY, CDR2 SMNVEV (reference sequence). The CDR3 is 13 residues long. Trimming pared 9 bases from V and 5 bases from J, leaving 17 bases between. The CDR3 region has the DNA TGTGCCAGTTCGGCGAGAGGGTCCCACGAGCAGTACTTC. Translating it yields CASSARGSHEQYF.

The genes are TRBV3-1 (or the pseudogene TRBV3-2) and TRBJ1-4; a possible D gene is TRBD1 (5 bases). The CDR3 covers 13 residues. V lost 4 bases and J lost 7, with 10 bases in between. In germline, CDR1 is LGHDT, CDR2 YNNKEL (reference sequence). In DNA, the CDR3 is TGTGCCAGCAGCCCACAGGACGGTGAAAAACTGTTTTTT. As protein: CASSPQDGEKLFF.

This rearrangement joins TRBV7-8 to TRBJ1-5; D is perhaps TRBD1 (5 bases). With 1 base removed from V and 3 bases from J, the gap between germline ends came to 10 bases. This CDR3 is built from 15 residues. The germline CDR1 and CDR2 sequences are SGHVS and FQNEAQ. CDR3 loop: CASSLEGWPNQPQHF. CDR3 nucleotide sequence: TGTGCCAGCAGCTTAGAGGGGTGGCCCAATCAGCCCCAGCATTTT.

The rearrangement joins TRBV19 to TRBJ1-5; D gene ambiguous. CDR1 LNHDA and CDR2 SQIVND come from the germline V gene (reference sequence). This CDR3 region has 14 residues. Trimming left V 7 bases short and J 7 bases short, with 17 bases between. The CDR3: CASTPVRVGQPQHF. The CDR3 nucleotides are TGTGCCAGTACCCCAGTGAGGGTTGGCCAGCCCCAGCATTTT.

The rearrangement links TRBV9 to TRBJ2-1, with 14 bases fitting TRBD2. Germline V gene sequence: CDR1 SGDLS, CDR2 YYNGEE. V was pared by 1 base and J by 9 bases, with 6 bases of the junction left unmatched. The CDR3 length is 16 residues. CDR3 sequence reads: CASSVTGTSGSTEQFF. The DNA for the CDR3 is TGTGCCAGCAGCGTAACAGGGACTAGCGGGAGTACTGAGCAGTTCTTC.

The chain links TRBV28 to TRBJ2-3; 13 nucleotides match TRBD2. This CDR3 comprises 18 residues. Germline CDR1 is MDHEN and CDR2 is SYDVKM. V shed 0 bases, J shed 4 bases, and the junction held 7 bases outside the gene matches. The CDR3 loop is CASSLWEGLAGVPDTQYF. DNA of the CDR3: TGTGCCAGCAGTTTATGGGAAGGACTAGCGGGAGTCCCAGATACGCAGTATTTT.

The chain links TRBV11-2 to TRBJ2-2; 7 bases match TRBD1. The junction had 10 bases not matched to a gene; V was cut back by 5 bases and J by 7 bases. CDR1 is SGHAT and CDR2 is FQNNGV in the germline V gene. The CDR3 sequence is 15 residues long. The CDR3, as DNA: TGTGCCAGCAGCCCTCCGACAGGGACGGGCGGGGAGCTGTTTTTT. Translating gives CASSPPTGTGGELFF.

This clone occurred a few times. This chain connects TRBV6-5 to TRBJ2-1; D gene unclear. Germline CDR1 MNHEY, CDR2 SVGAGI. V lost 3 bases, J lost 5 bases, and 17 bases lay in between. The CDR3 is 16 amino acids. The CDR3 here is CASSYSFGIFNNEQFF. In DNA form, the CDR3 reads TGTGCCAGCAGTTATAGTTTCGGAATATTCAACAATGAGCAGTTCTTC.

The chain uses TRBV13 and TRBJ1-1, with D possibly matching TRBD1 (6 bases). Germline lookup yields CDR1 PRHDT and CDR2 FYEKMQ (reference sequence). This CDR3 comprises 16 residues. V was clipped by 1 base and J by 1 base, with 13 bases between them. The CDR3 DNA sequence: TGTGCCAGCAGCTTAGCCAGGGGCTGGGAGAACACTGAAGCTTTCTTT. Translating it yields CASSLARGWENTEAFF.

The CDR3 region has the DNA TGCGCCAGCAGCTTAGCACTTATCACAGATACGCAGTATTTT. Encoded protein: CASSLALITDTQYF. The chain joins TRBV5-1 to TRBJ2-3; D is unresolved. Germline V gene sequence: CDR1 SGHRS, CDR2 YFSETQ. Deletions cut 2 bases from V and 2 bases from J, with 9 bases between. CDR3 size: 14 residues.

V and J are TRBV19 and TRBJ1-2; perhaps TRBD1 as D (5 bases). The length of the CDR3 is 12 residues. V gave up 5 bases and J gave up 2 bases, with 6 bases separating them. Germline assignment: CDR1 LNHDA and CDR2 SQIVND (reference sequence). The DNA for the CDR3 is TGTGCCAGTAGTGACAGAAACTATGGCTACACCTTC. Translated: CASSDRNYGYTF. Using reference TRBV19 and TRBJ1-2 for the parts outside the CDR3, the full variable domain is DGGITQSPKYLFRKEGQNVTLSCEQNLNHDAMYWYRQDPGQGLRLIYYSQIVNDFQKGDIAEGYSVSREKKESFPLTVTSAQKNPTAFYLCASSDRNYGYTFGSGTRLTVV.

The chain uses TRBV28 and TRBJ2-7; 7 bases agree with TRBD1. CDR1 is MDHEN and CDR2 is SYDVKM in the germline V gene. The CDR3 spans 15 residues. J lost 3 bases, V lost 6 bases, and 11 bases had no gene match. CDR3 nucleotide sequence: TGTGCCAGCAGCCGAGGCCCGGGACAGAACTACGAGCAGTACTTC. It encodes CASSRGPGQNYEQYF.

The genes are TRBV28 and TRBJ2-5; no clear D. With 4 bases removed from V and 1 base from J, the gap between germline ends came to 10 bases. The V gene's germline CDR1 is MDHEN and CDR2 SYDVKM. The CDR3 is 14 residues long. The chain's CDR3 is CASSSPVFQETQYF. The CDR3 DNA sequence: TGTGCCAGCAGTTCCCCCGTTTTCCAAGAGACCCAGTACTTC.

The V call is TRBV5-1, the J call TRBJ2-1; D remains ambiguous. V was shortened by 0 bases and J by 6 bases, with 4 bases between the two germline ends. Looked up from germline, CDR1 is SGHRS and CDR2 is YFSETQ. The CDR3 covers 12 residues. The CDR3 nucleotides read TGCGCCAGCAGCTTGGCGGGCAATGAGCAGTTCTTC. It is translated as CASSLAGNEQFF. The variable domain in full, completed from reference TRBV5-1 and TRBJ2-1, reads KAGVTQTPRYLIKTRGQQVTLSCSPISGHRSVSWYQQTPGQGLQFLFEYFSETQRNKGNFPGRFSGRQFSNSRSEMNVSTLELGDSALYLCASSLAGNEQFFGPGTRLTVL.

The chain uses TRBV27 and TRBJ2-1; 7 nucleotides align to TRBD2. Unmatched junction bases numbered 7, after V lost 3 bases and J lost 8 bases. CDR3 size: 14 residues. Germline V lookup: CDR1 MNHEY, CDR2 SMNVEV (reference sequence). The CDR3 DNA reads as TGTGCCAGCAGTTTCATCGGGACTACCGATGAGCAGTTCTTC. Protein product: CASSFIGTTDEQFF.

V usage is TRBV28 and J usage is TRBJ1-2; D uncertain. The CDR3 totals 12 residues. CDR1 and CDR2 (germline): MDHEN, SYDVKM. Trimming removed 8 bases at V and 4 bases at J, with 11 bases between. As DNA, the CDR3 is TGTGCCAGCCACTCGGGTGGCTATGGCTACACCTTC. It yields the protein CASHSGGYGYTF.

The rearrangement joins TRBV7-2 to TRBJ2-3, with D uncertain. Trimming stripped 6 bases from V and 0 bases from J, with 13 bases between. CDR1 and CDR2 (germline): SGHTA, FQGNSA. The CDR3 is 15 residues long. This CDR3 reads CASRRSPTSTDTQYF. Here the CDR3 DNA reads TGTGCCAGCAGACGGTCGCCGACCAGCACAGATACGCAGTATTTT.

This rearrangement joins TRBV30 to TRBJ2-2, with 7 bases matching TRBD2. CDR3 length equals 15 residues. The ends lost 2 bases at V and 0 bases at J; junction bases unmatched: 3. Germline loops: CDR1 GTSNPN, CDR2 SVGIG (reference sequence). CDR3 coding DNA: TGTGCCTGGAGTAAGCGGGATACGAACACCGGGGAGCTGTTTTTT. Protein sequence: CAWSKRDTNTGELFF.

The chain links TRBV6-1 to TRBJ1-2; no clear D. CDR1 and CDR2 (germline): MNHNS, SASEGT. This CDR3 comprises 14 residues. V was shortened by 2 bases and J by 4 bases, with 11 bases between the two germline ends. CDR3 sequence: CASSESPEGYGYTF. CDR3 nucleotides: TGTGCCAGCAGTGAAAGTCCCGAAGGCTATGGCTACACCTTC.

In this sample, this clone turned up once. J is TRBJ2-2 and V is TRBV5-1; D unresolved. The V end lost 6 bases, the J end lost 3 bases, and 9 bases lay between the germline ends. Germline V gene data show CDR1 as SGHRS and CDR2 as YFSETQ. The CDR3 spans 13 residues. The CDR3 loop is CASIGQHTGELFF. DNA of the CDR3: TGCGCCAGCATAGGGCAGCACACCGGGGAGCTGTTTTTT.

The CDR3 nucleotides are TGTGCCAGCAGCAGAGGACAGGCTTGGGAGCAGTACTTC. Residues: CASSRGQAWEQYF. This chain joins TRBV7-9 and TRBJ2-7, with 7 nucleotides matching TRBD1. Germline V lookup: CDR1 SEHNR, CDR2 FQNEAQ (reference sequence). The CDR3 is made up of 13 amino acids. Trimming removed 5 bases from V and 7 bases from J; junction bases left unmatched: 8.

The V and J genes are TRBV5-1 and TRBJ2-7, with TRBD1 as a possible D gene (5 bases). CDR1 and CDR2 (germline): SGHRS, YFSETQ. CDR3 size: 14 residues. V lost 3 bases, J lost 2 bases, and 12 bases lay in between. The CDR3 DNA follows: TGCGCCAGCAGCTACCAGGGTGGAACCTACGAGCAGTACTTC. It encodes CASSYQGGTYEQYF.

The chain links TRBV11-3 to TRBJ2-3, with 8 bases identical to TRBD2. Germline CDR1 and CDR2: SGHNT and YENEEA. This CDR3 contains 15 residues. The V and J ends lost 5 bases and 2 bases, in that order; junction bases with no gene match: 6. CDR3 sequence reads: CASSQGLGDTDTQYF. The DNA for the CDR3 is TGTGCCAGCAGCCAGGGACTAGGGGACACAGATACGCAGTATTTT. Full variable domain (outside the CDR3, taken from reference TRBV11-3 and TRBJ2-3): EAGVVQSPRYKIIEKKQPVAFWCNPISGHNTLYWYLQNLGQGPELLIRYENEEAVDDSQLPKDRFSAERLKGVDSTLKIQPAELGDSAVYLCASSQGLGDTDTQYFGPGTRLTVL.

This rearrangement joins TRBV18 to TRBJ2-2, with a tentative D call TRBD1 (5 bases). The CDR3 length is 16 residues. CDR1 is KGHSH, CDR2 LQKENI, per germline. Between the trimmed V and J ends, which lost 4 bases and 5 bases, there was a span of 17 bases. The CDR3 spells CASSLNEGDATGELFF. CDR3 DNA: TGTGCCAGCTCACTCAATGAAGGGGATGCGACCGGGGAGCTGTTTTTT.

This sequence joins TRBV27 and TRBJ2-1; 10 bases fit TRBD2. The ends lost 3 bases at V and 2 bases at J; junction bases unmatched: 13. The CDR3 totals 19 residues. Looked up from germline, CDR1 is MNHEY and CDR2 is SMNVEV (reference sequence). CDR3 protein: CASSLLDGTGLAPYNEQFF. The CDR3 nucleotides are TGTGCCAGCAGTTTGCTGGACGGCACGGGACTAGCGCCCTACAATGAGCAGTTCTTC.

The rearrangement joins TRBV2 to TRBJ2-7; 10 nucleotides match TRBD1. Germline CDR1 and CDR2: SNHLY and FYNNEI. The CDR3 is made up of 14 amino acids. With V trimmed by 6 bases and J by 2 bases, 4 bases remained unmatched. In DNA, the CDR3 is TGTGCCAGCAGCCAGGACAGGGGGGCCTACGAGCAGTACTTC. It codes for CASSQDRGAYEQYF.